This T cell receptor (beta chain) was recorded in a study of T cells in Graves' hyperthyroidism and ophthalmopathy. Whole-study results and caveats: Most expanded thyroid clonotypes above 0.001 recurred in blood.

TCR beta CDR3 regions were amplified from RNA. Researchers ran a first-round RT-PCR on the TCR CDR3 using the HTBI primer set. TCRdb re-called the multiplex PCR reads with MiXCR, one entry per CDR3 protein. The sample yields about 420,000 distinct CDR3 sequences, roughly 13% seen once. The CDR3 is 11 residues long. Germline V gene lookup returns CDR1 DFQATT and CDR2 SNEGSKA (reference sequence). V was shortened by 6 bases and J by 6 bases, with 11 bases between the two germline ends. Disease duration under 2 months; hyperthyroidism patients were aged 18 to 65. Patients having uncontrolled infection, another autoimmune disease, pregnancy or lactation were not included. The PBMCs had their origin in less than 13 ml of fresh peripheral blood. Concerning this clonotype itself: The antigen is undetermined.

The sequenced sample consisted of blood. This receptor was obtained from a young woman with Graves' hyperthyroidism. The chain links TRBV20-1 to TRBJ2-5; TRBD1 is a possible D gene (6 bases). This CDR3 is CSAYRDKTQYF. The CDR3 bases are TGCAGTGCGTACAGGGACAAGACCCAGTACTTC.